This passage covers 11 T cell receptor beta chains from one sample sequenced in a study of T cells after yellow fever vaccination. TCRdb re-called the 5' RACE reads through MiXCR, storing one row per CDR3 protein. The top ten clones hold 36% of a sample with tens of thousands of distinct CDR3 sequences, approximately 7% of them seen once. This material consisted of CD8+ T cells sorted from PBMCs, taken 15 days after the yellow fever booster vaccination. Source of these receptors: a man younger than 40 who received the YFV17D yellow fever vaccine.

Many counts were recorded for this clonotype. The chain combines TRBV20-1 with TRBJ1-1; tentative D call: TRBD1 (5 bases). Germline V gene data show CDR1 as DFQATT and CDR2 as SNEGSKA (reference sequence). The CDR3 runs to 13 residues. The chain's CDR3 is CGCWERGRAEAFF. The CDR3 nucleotides read TGCGGATGCTGGGAAAGGGGTAGAGCTGAAGCTTTCTTT.

At least ten counts were recorded for this clonotype. The J gene is TRBJ2-7, the V gene TRBV20-1; maybe TRBD1 (6 bases). Trimming shortened V by 5 bases and J by 3 bases, and 11 bases separated the two germline ends. Per the germline V gene, CDR1 is DFQATT and CDR2 is SNEGSKA (reference sequence). The CDR3 spans 12 residues. The CDR3 nucleotides read TGCAGTGCTCCGGACAGCAGCTACGAGCAGTACTTC. Its protein is CSAPDSSYEQYF.

At least ten counts were recorded for this clonotype. The V and J genes are TRBV12-3 or TRBV12-4 and TRBJ2-3; D is possibly TRBD1 (6 bases). CDR3 length: 15 residues. The V and J ends lost 2 bases and 5 bases respectively, with 14 bases between them. CDR3 bases: TGTGCCAGCAGTTTAAGAAGGCAGGGGAAAGATACGCAGTATTTT. This codes for CASSLRRQGKDTQYF.

This clonotype turned up a few times. This chain connects TRBV9 to TRBJ2-1, with TRBD2 identical over 7 bases. The V gene end was trimmed by 5 bases and the J gene end by 4 bases; junction bases not matched to a gene: 6. The CDR3 length is 14 residues. CDR1 and CDR2 from the germline V gene are SGDLS and YYNGEE. CDR3 loop: CASSMVGGYNEQFF. The DNA for the CDR3 is TGTGCCAGCAGTATGGTGGGGGGGTACAATGAGCAGTTCTTC.

This clonotype was detected many times. V gene TRBV29-1 combines with J gene TRBJ2-1; weak D call: TRBD1 (6 bases). This CDR3 has 10 amino acids. The germline V gene has CDR1 SQVTM and CDR2 ANQGSEA. The DNA of the CDR3 is TGCACCACAGGGTACAATGAGCAGTTCTTC. It is translated as CTTGYNEQFF.

This clonotype was seen many times. The chain recombines TRBV28 with TRBJ2-2; 8 nucleotides agree with TRBD2. This CDR3 comprises 15 residues. J gave up 6 bases and V 2 bases, and 5 bases lay outside the gene matches. Per the germline V gene, CDR1 is MDHEN and CDR2 is SYDVKM. The CDR3 DNA sequence: TGTGCCAGCAGTTTAAGGCTAGCGGGTTCCGGGGAGCTGTTTTTT. Protein product: CASSLRLAGSGELFF.

The table lists this clonotype with many counts. This sequence joins TRBV5-1 and TRBJ1-1, with 9 positions matching TRBD1. CDR1 and CDR2 from the germline V gene are SGHRS and YFSETQ. The CDR3 length is 12 residues. V dropped 7 bases and J dropped 4; count of bases not matched to a gene: 2. CDR3 coding DNA: TGCGCCAGCCGACAGGGGGTCACTGAAGCTTTCTTT. Amino acid sequence: CASRQGVTEAFF.

This clonotype has at least ten counts. The chain has TRBV4-3 and TRBJ2-3; D not resolved. The CDR3 sequence is 14 residues long. Germline V gives CDR1 LGHNA, CDR2 YSLEER. V lost 0 bases, J lost 1 base, and 5 bases lay in between. CDR3 region: CASSQEGRTDTQYF. In nucleotides, the CDR3 is TGCGCCAGCAGCCAAGAAGGCCGCACAGATACGCAGTATTTT.

The chain carries TRBV23-1 and TRBJ2-1; 11 nucleotides align to TRBD1. TRBV23-1 is recorded as an ORF, its role being uncertain. The CDR3 is 14 residues long. J lost 5 bases, V lost 6 bases, and 3 bases had no gene match. The CDR3 DNA follows: TGCGCCAGCAGGGAGGGACAGGGGGACAATGAGCAGTTCTTC. Amino acids: CASREGQGDNEQFF.

This clonotype was picked up many times. The chain has TRBV27 and TRBJ2-3; D gene uncertain. Trimming removed 4 bases at V and 3 bases at J, with 8 bases between. The germline V gene encodes CDR1 MNHEY and CDR2 SMNVEV (reference sequence). The CDR3 loop spans 13 amino acids. The CDR3 DNA reads as TGTGCCAGCAGTTCCCCAAGGACAGATACGCAGTATTTT. Translated, it gives CASSSPRTDTQYF.

This clonotype has a count of ten or more. The chain links TRBV12-3 or TRBV12-4 to TRBJ2-7; 12 bases map to TRBD2. The V and J ends lost 3 bases and 4 bases, in that order; junction bases with no gene match: 4. CDR3 length: 15 amino acids. CDR3 in amino acids: CASSLAGLAGYEQYF. CDR3 coding DNA: TGTGCCAGCAGTTTGGCCGGACTAGCGGGATACGAGCAGTACTTC.